The source of this T cell receptor (beta chain) is a study of long-term antiretroviral therapy in people with HIV. Sequencing relied on immunoSEQ assay v3.0, run at survey level. TCRdb's table, derived via immunoSEQ multiplex PCR, lists solely in-frame clones and lacks some. Altogether over 14,000 clones are present, more than 60% being singletons, with the ten largest covering 15% to 25%. Comment on this clone: The antigen remains undetermined.

Before they underwent DNA extraction, samples held roughly 0.95-11 million cryopreserved PBMC. The CDR3 is 13 residues long. Per the germline V gene, CDR1 is SNHLY and CDR2 is FYNNEI. V lost 7 bases, J lost 6 bases, and 12 bases lay in between. Study-wide results and caveats: Pre-ART-expanded clones dominated the repertoire at all time points. Post-ART diversity increased but stayed below transplant donor controls.

The sequencing here drew on unsorted PBMCs, taken 1.3 years before starting antiretroviral therapy. This chain connects TRBV2 to TRBJ2-2; D is undetermined. This TCR was sampled from a middle-aged man with HIV. The CDR3 reads CASTKEWSGELFF. CDR3 bases: TGTGCCAGCACAAAAGAATGGTCCGGGGAGCTGTTTTTT.